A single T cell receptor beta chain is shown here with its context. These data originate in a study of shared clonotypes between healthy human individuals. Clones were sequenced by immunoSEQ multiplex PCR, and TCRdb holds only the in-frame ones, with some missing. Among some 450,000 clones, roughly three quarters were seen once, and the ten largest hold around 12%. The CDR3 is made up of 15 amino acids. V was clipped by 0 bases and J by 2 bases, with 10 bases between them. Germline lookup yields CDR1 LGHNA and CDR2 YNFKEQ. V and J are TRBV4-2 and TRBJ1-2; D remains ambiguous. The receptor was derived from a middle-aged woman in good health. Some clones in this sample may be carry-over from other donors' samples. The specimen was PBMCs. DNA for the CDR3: TGTGCCAGCAGCCAAGACCCAACGGGAAACTATGGCTACACCTTC. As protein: CASSQDPTGNYGYTF.